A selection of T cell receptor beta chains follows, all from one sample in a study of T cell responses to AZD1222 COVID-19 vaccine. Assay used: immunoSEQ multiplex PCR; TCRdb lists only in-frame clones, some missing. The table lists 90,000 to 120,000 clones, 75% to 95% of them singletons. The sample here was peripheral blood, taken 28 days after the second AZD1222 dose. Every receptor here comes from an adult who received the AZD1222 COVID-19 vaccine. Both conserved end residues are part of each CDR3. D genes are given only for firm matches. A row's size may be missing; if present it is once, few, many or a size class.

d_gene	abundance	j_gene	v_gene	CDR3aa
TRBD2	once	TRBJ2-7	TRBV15	CATSRDQGSGQGSYEQYF
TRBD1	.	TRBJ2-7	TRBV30	CAWRGTATYEQYF
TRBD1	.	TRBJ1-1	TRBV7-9	CASSLDRGNAEAFF
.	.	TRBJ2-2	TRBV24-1	CATSRGGGSTGELFF
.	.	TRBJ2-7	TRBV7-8	CASSLADRWAAYEQYF
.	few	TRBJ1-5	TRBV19	CASKEQGRNQPQHF
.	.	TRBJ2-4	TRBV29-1	CSVLQGGKNIQYF
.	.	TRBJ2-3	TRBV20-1	CSANNRDTQYF
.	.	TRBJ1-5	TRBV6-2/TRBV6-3	CASSPPGQGNQPQHF
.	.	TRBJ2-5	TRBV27	CASRSAALYQETQYF
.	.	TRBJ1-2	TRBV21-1	CASSKDGQGASYGYTF
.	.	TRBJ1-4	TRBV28	CASSLEAVEKLFF
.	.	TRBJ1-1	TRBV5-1	CASSLGTTSVSALYPKAFF
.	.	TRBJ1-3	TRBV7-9	CASSSDGNSGNTIYF
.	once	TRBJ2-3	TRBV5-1	CASSLTTSGDTQYF
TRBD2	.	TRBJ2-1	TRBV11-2	CASGPWTSGNNEQFF
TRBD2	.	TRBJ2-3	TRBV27	CASSLSRTSGSSTQYF
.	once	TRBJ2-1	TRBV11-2	CASSLDWTANNEQFF
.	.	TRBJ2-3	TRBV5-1	CASSPASPVIDTQYF
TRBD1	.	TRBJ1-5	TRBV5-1	CASSLDPGGDYSNQPQHF
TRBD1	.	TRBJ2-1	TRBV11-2	CASSSGTESSYNEQFF
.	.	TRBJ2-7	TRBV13	CASSPLGTYEQYF
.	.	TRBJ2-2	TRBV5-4	CASSLRTGNTGELFF
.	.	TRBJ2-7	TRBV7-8	CASSPRRGYEQYF
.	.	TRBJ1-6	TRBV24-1	CATSLGGSSYNSPLHF
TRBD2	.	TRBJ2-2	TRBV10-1	CASGTSGSTGELFF
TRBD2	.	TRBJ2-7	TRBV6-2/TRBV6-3	CASSYVAGGYEQYF
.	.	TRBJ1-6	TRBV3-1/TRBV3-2	CASSQTYSPLHF
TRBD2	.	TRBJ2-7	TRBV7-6	CASSLTLGGRADEQYF
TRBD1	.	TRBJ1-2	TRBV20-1	CSASSGTGLYGYTF
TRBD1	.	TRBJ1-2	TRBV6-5	CASRRRDRDYGYTF
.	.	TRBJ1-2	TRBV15	CATSSPTQRGLNYGYTF
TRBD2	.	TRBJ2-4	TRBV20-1	CSARAGDIQYF
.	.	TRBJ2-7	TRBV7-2	CASSLEYEQYF